This entry describes one TCR beta chain. Germline V lookup: CDR1 SGHNT, CDR2 YENEEA. The CDR3 runs to 13 residues. Trimming stripped 4 bases from V and 8 bases from J, with 14 bases between. This sample was included in a study of blood T cell repertoires in COVID-19. About the study: In each case, the material was cDNA or gDNA derived from T cells, B-cell-depleted T cells, or PBMCs.

As originally analysed: Reference gene primer amplification in the assay estimated nucleated cell counts. The data were produced by immunoSEQ multiplex PCR, yet TCRdb's version contains in-frame clones alone and is incomplete. The V and J calls and clone size come from that table; D and trimming were worked out from the DNA. The table shows about 40,000 clones, with 89% occurring only once. The source is a human donor in a cohort sampled during active COVID-19. The rearrangement joins TRBV11-3 to TRBJ1-1; D is undetermined. The sample was peripheral blood. CDR3 DNA: TGTGCCAGCAGCTCGAATAGTGGAGGGGAAGCTTTCTTT. Protein product: CASSSNSGGEAFF.